One and the same sample provided the 29 T cell receptor beta chains below, sequenced in a study of OX40 agonist ivuxolimab in advanced cancers. Data came from immunoSEQ multiplex PCR; TCRdb stores just in-frame clones and leaves some out. Here the sample spans about 77,000 clones, approximately 85% being singletons. This sample comprised CD4+ or CD8+ T cells sorted from blood, obtained in a trial of the OX40 agonist ivuxolimab. Receptors originate from an adult with an advanced solid tumor such as melanoma, head and neck, liver or kidney cancer.

The sample holds a few counts of this clone. The chain is built from TRBV4-3 and TRBJ2-2, with 7 bases aligning to TRBD2. This CDR3 has 19 residues. The germline gives CDR1 LGHNA, CDR2 YSLEER. The V gene end was trimmed by 0 bases and the J gene end by 0 bases; junction bases not matched to a gene: 10. The CDR3 sequence is CASSQDYGGGSTNTGELFF. CDR3 in DNA: TGCGCCAGCAGCCAAGATTATGGCGGGGGATCAACGAACACCGGGGAGCTGTTTTTT.

The chain links TRBV7-2 to TRBJ2-5, with 8 bases identical to TRBD1. The CDR3 spans 13 residues. Germline V gene sequence: CDR1 SGHTA, CDR2 FQGNSA. With V trimmed by 1 base and J by 13 bases, 8 bases remained unmatched. The CDR3 nucleotides are TGTGCCAGCAGCTTAGAGGGGACAGGCCGTCCGTACTTC. This sequence encodes CASSLEGTGRPYF. Combining the CDR3 with reference TRBV7-2 and TRBJ2-5 gives the whole variable domain GAGVSQSPSNKVTEKGKDVELRCDPISGHTALYWYRQSLGQGLEFLIYFQGNSAPDKSGLPSDRFSAERTGGSVSTLTIQRTQQEDSAVYLCASSLEGTGRPYFGPGTRLLVL.

Only one count was recorded for this clone. The chain joins TRBV10-3 to TRBJ1-5, with D possibly being TRBD1 (5 bases). The V end lost 9 bases, the J end lost 3 bases, and 12 bases lay between the germline ends. Germline V CDR1 and CDR2: ENHRY, SYGVKD. CDR3 size: 13 residues. The CDR3 bases are TGTGCCATACAAGGGGCTCTCAATCAGCCCCAGCATTTT. Protein sequence: CAIQGALNQPQHF.

The V and J genes are TRBV5-1 and TRBJ2-2, with 9 bases fitting TRBD2. V shed 5 bases and J 8 bases; nucleotides not matched to a gene: 10. The CDR3 is 15 amino acids. Germline lookup yields CDR1 SGHRS and CDR2 YFSETQ. CDR3 bases: TGCGCCAGCAGTTTTTCCTTAGCGGGGGAAGGGGAGCTGTTTTTT. Its protein product is CASSFSLAGEGELFF.

The chain employs TRBV4-2 and TRBJ2-3, with D unresolved. Trimming removed 4 bases from V and 3 bases from J, with 14 bases in between. This CDR3 contains 15 residues. Per the germline V gene, CDR1 is LGHNA and CDR2 is YNFKEQ. The CDR3 loop is CASSRETSETDTQYF. The CDR3 DNA reads as TGTGCCAGCAGCCGCGAGACATCAGAAACAGATACGCAGTATTTT.

The genes are TRBV7-7 and TRBJ2-2; D is unclear. With 5 bases removed from V and 1 base from J, the gap between germline ends came to 14 bases. In germline, CDR1 is SSHAT, CDR2 FNYEAQ (reference sequence). The CDR3 length is 16 residues. CDR3 residues: CASSPEQPVNTGELFF. The CDR3 region has the DNA TGTGCCAGCAGCCCCGAGCAGCCCGTGAACACCGGGGAGCTGTTTTTT.

A single count supports this clone. The J gene is TRBJ2-1, the V gene TRBV5-1; the D gene could be TRBD1 or TRBD2 (6 bases each). V lost 3 bases and J lost 11, with 15 bases in between. CDR3 length equals 13 residues. Germline CDR1 reads SGHRS; CDR2 reads YFSETQ. The CDR3 DNA is TGCGCCAGCAGCTCCCGGGGGCCGGTGAAGCAGTTCTTC. Residues: CASSSRGPVKQFF.

V is TRBV19 and J is TRBJ1-2; possibly TRBD1 for D (5 bases). V lost 7 bases and J 7 bases, leaving 16 bases between the germline ends. Germline CDR1 is LNHDA and CDR2 is SQIVND (reference sequence). CDR3 length: 13 residues. The CDR3 loop reads CASTIRESGGYTF. The CDR3 region has the DNA TGTGCCAGTACCATCAGGGAATCGGGTGGCTACACCTTC.

The chain carries TRBV19 and TRBJ1-1; TRBD1 agrees at 8 bases. The length of the CDR3 is 14 residues. V shed 4 bases and J 1 base; nucleotides not matched to a gene: 2. CDR1 is LNHDA and CDR2 is SQIVND in the germline V gene (reference sequence). CDR3 region: CASSRTGQNTEAFF. In DNA form, the CDR3 reads TGTGCCAGTAGTAGGACAGGGCAGAACACTGAAGCTTTCTTT.

The rearrangement joins TRBV7-2 to TRBJ2-7; no reliable D call. Germline CDR1 SGHTA, CDR2 FQGNSA. V lost 5 bases and J lost 4, with 9 bases in between. This CDR3 is 12 amino acids long. The CDR3, as DNA: TGTGCCAGCAGCATTCTAGGATACGAGCAGTACTTC. Protein product: CASSILGYEQYF.

The gene calls are TRBV27 and TRBJ1-5; no definite D call. This CDR3 is 13 amino acids long. The germline gives CDR1 MNHEY, CDR2 SMNVEV (reference sequence). V was clipped by 9 bases and J by 7 bases, with 16 bases between them. The CDR3 DNA follows: TGTGCCAGACACTTCCTCTCGAAACAGCCCCAGCATTTT. This translates into CARHFLSKQPQHF.

The chain employs TRBV6-5 and TRBJ1-1; 9 positions match TRBD1. The CDR3 runs 13 residues. Germline CDR1 MNHEY, CDR2 SVGAGI. V dropped 6 bases and J dropped 10; count of bases not matched to a gene: 9. CDR3 loop: CASSRDREYGAFF. Written as DNA, the CDR3 is TGTGCCAGCAGCAGGGACAGGGAATATGGAGCTTTCTTT.

The genes are TRBV9 and TRBJ2-7; perhaps D is TRBD1 or TRBD2 (5 bases each). This CDR3 has 12 residues. V dropped 4 bases and J dropped 7 bases, with 12 bases sitting between them. From germline, CDR1 is SGDLS and CDR2 YYNGEE. The CDR3 DNA reads as TGTGCCAGCAGCCCCTTTGAGGGGGAGCAGTACTTC. Its translation is CASSPFEGEQYF.

The gene calls are TRBV19 and TRBJ1-2; TRBD1 matches 11 bases. Looked up from germline, CDR1 is LNHDA and CDR2 is SQIVND (reference sequence). The CDR3 sequence is 14 residues long. V shed 10 bases, J shed 4 bases, and the junction held 8 bases outside the gene matches. The CDR3 sequence: CATAPGQGGYGYTF. The CDR3, as DNA: TGTGCCACCGCGCCGGGACAGGGGGGCTATGGCTACACCTTC. The whole variable domain, remainder taken from reference TRBV19 and TRBJ1-2, is DGGITQSPKYLFRKEGQNVTLSCEQNLNHDAMYWYRQDPGQGLRLIYYSQIVNDFQKGDIAEGYSVSREKKESFPLTVTSAQKNPTAFYLCATAPGQGGYGYTFGSGTRLTVV.

The CDR3 region has the DNA TGTGCCAGCAGCGCCGTGACAGATACGCAGTATTTT. Amino acid sequence: CASSAVTDTQYF. The chain carries TRBV9 and TRBJ2-3; no clear D. Germline V lookup: CDR1 SGDLS, CDR2 YYNGEE. CDR3 length: 12 residues. V was shortened by 3 bases and J by 3 bases, with 5 bases between the two germline ends.

The V gene is TRBV4-3, the J gene TRBJ2-1, with 8 bases identical to TRBD1. The CDR3 runs 13 residues. V was clipped by 0 bases and J by 11 bases; unmatched bases: 3. Germline V gene sequence: CDR1 LGHNA, CDR2 YSLEER. CDR3 protein: CASSQEGDRQQFF. The CDR3 region has the DNA TGCGCCAGCAGCCAAGAGGGGGACAGGCAGCAGTTCTTC.

This clone was seen just once. The junction differs from germline at one of its ends, possibly a read error. This rearrangement joins TRBV7-7 to TRBJ2-5, with 11 bases identical to TRBD2. CDR1 is SSHAT and CDR2 is FNYEAQ in the germline V gene (reference sequence). CDR3 length: 17 amino acids. CDR3 loop: CASSLGGLAGGLETQYF. As DNA, the CDR3 is TGTGCTAGCAGCTTAGGTGGGCTAGCGGGGGGACTAGAGACCCAGTACTTC.

V usage is TRBV18 and J usage is TRBJ1-4; D might be TRBD1 (6 bases). Germline CDR1 reads KGHSH; CDR2 reads LQKENI. V dropped 5 bases and J dropped 3 bases, with 13 bases sitting between them. The CDR3 has 15 residues. The CDR3: CASSYATGPNEKLFF. In DNA form, the CDR3 reads TGTGCCAGCTCATACGCGACAGGTCCTAATGAAAAACTGTTTTTT.

Only a few counts were recorded for this clone. The rearrangement joins TRBV5-1 to TRBJ1-2; no firm D call. Germline V gene sequence: CDR1 SGHRS, CDR2 YFSETQ. The CDR3 totals 13 residues. Trimming pared 3 bases from V and 4 bases from J, leaving 10 bases between. The CDR3 is CASSWESPYGYTF. The CDR3 nucleotides are TGCGCCAGCAGCTGGGAGTCCCCCTATGGCTACACCTTC.

The V call is TRBV4-3, the J call TRBJ1-4, with D possibly being TRBD1 (6 bases). This CDR3 comprises 15 residues. Looked up from germline, CDR1 is LGHNA and CDR2 is YSLEER. The V end was cut by 4 bases, the J end by 7 bases, with 16 bases between. The CDR3 is CASSREGGAGEKLFF. The CDR3 coding sequence is TGCGCCAGCAGCCGAGAGGGGGGCGCGGGTGAAAAACTGTTTTTT.

The chain uses TRBV7-2 and TRBJ2-7; 7 bases are a match to TRBD1. Germline lookup yields CDR1 SGHTA and CDR2 FQGNSA. The CDR3 spans 15 residues. With 5 bases clipped from V and 5 bases from J, the junction kept 12 bases outside the gene matches. The CDR3 coding sequence is TGTGCCAGCAGCGTAGGGGGCATTAGCATGGACGAGCAGTACTTC. Amino acids: CASSVGGISMDEQYF.

This clone was found once. The CDR3 DNA reads as TGTGCCAGTAGTGAACGGGCATCGGCTTTCTTT. Residues: CASSERASAFF. V gene TRBV19 combines with J gene TRBJ1-1; no reliable D call. Germline-derived CDR1 and CDR2 are LNHDA and SQIVND (reference sequence). CDR3 size: 11 residues. Trimming left V 5 bases short and J 11 bases short, with 12 bases between.

The chain couples TRBV27 to TRBJ2-3; D ambiguous. Germline assignment: CDR1 MNHEY and CDR2 SMNVEV (reference sequence). The CDR3 runs to 13 residues. V gave up 7 bases and J gave up 1 base, with 9 bases separating them. CDR3 DNA sequence: TGTGCCAGCACCAAGAGAGGCACAGATACGCAGTATTTT. This gives the protein CASTKRGTDTQYF.

This clone was counted a few times. J is TRBJ2-2 and V is TRBV7-9; D may be TRBD1 (5 bases). The CDR3 loop spans 16 amino acids. Germline V gene lookup returns CDR1 SEHNR and CDR2 FQNEAQ (reference sequence). Deletions cut 2 bases from V and 4 bases from J, with 14 bases between. The CDR3 nucleotides read TGTGCCAGCAGCTTAACACCAGGGATGGGCACCGGGGAGCTGTTTTTT. As protein: CASSLTPGMGTGELFF.

This sequence joins TRBV11-2 and TRBJ2-5, with 9 bases lining up with TRBD1. There are 14 residues in the CDR3. V shed 3 bases and J 4 bases; nucleotides not matched to a gene: 3. Germline CDR1 and CDR2: SGHAT and FQNNGV. CDR3 DNA sequence: TGTGCCAGCAGCTTCCAGGACAGGGGAGAGACCCAGTACTTC. It yields the protein CASSFQDRGETQYF.

The chain uses TRBV2 and TRBJ1-6, with 10 positions matching TRBD1. There are 14 residues in the CDR3. With V trimmed by 6 bases and J by 7 bases, 3 bases remained unmatched. Germline CDR1 is SNHLY and CDR2 is FYNNEI. CDR3: CASRGQGRNSPLHF. The CDR3, as DNA: TGTGCCAGCAGGGGACAGGGGAGGAATTCACCCCTCCACTTT.

The chain has TRBV7-2 and TRBJ1-1; no clear D. Germline values: CDR1 SGHTA, CDR2 FQGNSA. V lost 1 base, J lost 0 bases, and 9 bases lay in between. This CDR3 region has 15 residues. CDR3 bases: TGTGCCAGCAGCTTAGTAGCACAGATGAACACTGAAGCTTTCTTT. Amino acid sequence: CASSLVAQMNTEAFF.

The chain is built from TRBV4-1 and TRBJ1-1; weak D call: TRBD1 (5 bases). CDR3 length equals 14 residues. The germline V and J ends were trimmed by 5 bases and 6 bases, with 16 bases remaining between them. CDR1 MGHRA and CDR2 YSYEKL come from the germline V gene. CDR3 sequence: CASSFPGVRAEAFF. The CDR3, as DNA: TGCGCCAGCAGCTTCCCGGGGGTACGTGCTGAAGCTTTCTTT.

V gene TRBV27 combines with J gene TRBJ1-6; no reliable D call. The CDR3 runs 14 residues. The germline V gene encodes CDR1 MNHEY and CDR2 SMNVEV (reference sequence). V was pared by 4 bases and J by 4 bases, with 8 bases between. The CDR3 sequence is CASSWAAYNSPLHF. The CDR3 nucleotides read TGTGCCAGCAGTTGGGCAGCTTATAATTCACCCCTCCACTTT.